Listed here are 2 T cell receptor beta chains from one sample, sequenced in a study of blood T cell repertoires in COVID-19. The protocol was immunoSEQ multiplex PCR, while the TCRdb copy is restricted to in-frame clones and leaves out a portion. Of hundreds of thousands of clones in the sample, over 75% were seen once. Sequencing was done on a sample of peripheral blood. The receptors stem from a human donor in a cohort sampled during active COVID-19.

The rearrangement links TRBV30 to TRBJ1-2, with D hard to call. The CDR3 length is 12 residues. Trimming stripped 2 bases from V and 6 bases from J, with 10 bases between. Looked up from germline, CDR1 is GTSNPN and CDR2 is SVGIG (reference sequence). Written as DNA, the CDR3 is TGTGCCTGGAGTACGGGTCGTAATGGCTACACCTTC. It codes for CAWSTGRNGYTF. Together with reference TRBV30 and TRBJ1-2, the CDR3 gives the full variable domain: SQTIHQWPATLVQPVGSPLSLECTVEGTSNPNLYWYRQAAGRGLQLLFYSVGIGQISSEVPQNLSASRPQDRQFILSSKKLLLSDSGFYLCAWSTGRNGYTFGSGTRLTVV.

This rearrangement joins TRBV6-1 to TRBJ1-2, with 7 bases matching TRBD1. The CDR3 has 13 residues. V was clipped by 3 bases and J by 6 bases; unmatched bases: 4. Germline V gives CDR1 MNHNS, CDR2 SASEGT. The CDR3 is CASSESGTDGYTF. Written as DNA, the CDR3 is TGTGCCAGCAGTGAGTCAGGGACAGATGGCTACACCTTC.